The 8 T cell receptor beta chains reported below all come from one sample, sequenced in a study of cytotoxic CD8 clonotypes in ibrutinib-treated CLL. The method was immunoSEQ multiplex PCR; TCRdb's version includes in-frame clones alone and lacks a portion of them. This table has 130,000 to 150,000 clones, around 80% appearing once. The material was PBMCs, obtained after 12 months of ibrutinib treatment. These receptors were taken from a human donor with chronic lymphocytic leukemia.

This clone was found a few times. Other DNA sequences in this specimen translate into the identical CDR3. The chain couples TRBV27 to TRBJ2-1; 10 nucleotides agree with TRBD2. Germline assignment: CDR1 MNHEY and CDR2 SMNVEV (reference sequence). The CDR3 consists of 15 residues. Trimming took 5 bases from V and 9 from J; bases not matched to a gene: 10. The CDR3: CASSPRVAGGFEQFF. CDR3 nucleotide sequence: TGTGCCAGCAGTCCCCGGGTAGCGGGAGGCTTTGAGCAGTTCTTC.

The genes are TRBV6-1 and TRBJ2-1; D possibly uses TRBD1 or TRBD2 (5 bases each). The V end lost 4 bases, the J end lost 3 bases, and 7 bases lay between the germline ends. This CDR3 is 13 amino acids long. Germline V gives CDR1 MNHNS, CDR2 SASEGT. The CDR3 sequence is CASSGGSYNEQFF. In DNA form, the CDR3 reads TGTGCCAGCAGTGGGGGGAGCTACAATGAGCAGTTCTTC.

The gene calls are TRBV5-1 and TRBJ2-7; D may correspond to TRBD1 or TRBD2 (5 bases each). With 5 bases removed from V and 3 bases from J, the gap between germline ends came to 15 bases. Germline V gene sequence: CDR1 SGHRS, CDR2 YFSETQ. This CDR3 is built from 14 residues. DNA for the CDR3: TGCGCCAGCAGGTTCCGGGGCCCAGACTACGAGCAGTACTTC. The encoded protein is CASRFRGPDYEQYF. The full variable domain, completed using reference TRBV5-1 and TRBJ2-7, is KAGVTQTPRYLIKTRGQQVTLSCSPISGHRSVSWYQQTPGQGLQFLFEYFSETQRNKGNFPGRFSGRQFSNSRSEMNVSTLELGDSALYLCASRFRGPDYEQYFGPGTRLTVT.

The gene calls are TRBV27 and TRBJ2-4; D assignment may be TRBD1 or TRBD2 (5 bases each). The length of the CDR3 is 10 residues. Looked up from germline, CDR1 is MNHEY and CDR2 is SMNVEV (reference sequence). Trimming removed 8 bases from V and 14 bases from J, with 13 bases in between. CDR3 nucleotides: TGTGCCAGCGGGACCACAAGGGAGTACTTC. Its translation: CASGTTREYF.

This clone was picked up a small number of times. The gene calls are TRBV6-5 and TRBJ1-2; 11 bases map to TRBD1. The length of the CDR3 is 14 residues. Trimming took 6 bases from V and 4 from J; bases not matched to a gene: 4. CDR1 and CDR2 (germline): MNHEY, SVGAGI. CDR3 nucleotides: TGTGCCAGCAGCCTGGGACAGGGGGTCTATGGCTACACCTTC. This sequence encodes CASSLGQGVYGYTF.

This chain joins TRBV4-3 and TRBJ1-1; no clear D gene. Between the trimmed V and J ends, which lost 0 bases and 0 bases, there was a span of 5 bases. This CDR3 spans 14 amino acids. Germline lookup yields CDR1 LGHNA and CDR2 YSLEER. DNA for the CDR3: TGCGCCAGCAGCCAAGAGGCATTGAACACTGAAGCTTTCTTT. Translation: CASSQEALNTEAFF.

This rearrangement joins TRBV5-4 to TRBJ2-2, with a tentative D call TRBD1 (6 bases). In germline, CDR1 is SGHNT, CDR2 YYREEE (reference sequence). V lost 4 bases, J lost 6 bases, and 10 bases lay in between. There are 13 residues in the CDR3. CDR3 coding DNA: TGTGCCAGCAGCGTAACAGGGCCCGGGGAGCTGTTTTTT. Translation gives CASSVTGPGELFF.

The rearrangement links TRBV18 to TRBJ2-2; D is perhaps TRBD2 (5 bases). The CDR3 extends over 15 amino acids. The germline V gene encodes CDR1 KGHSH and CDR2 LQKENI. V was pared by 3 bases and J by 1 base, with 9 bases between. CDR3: CASSPPGWNTGELFF. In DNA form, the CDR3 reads TGTGCCAGCTCACCGCCGGGGTGGAACACCGGGGAGCTGTTTTTT. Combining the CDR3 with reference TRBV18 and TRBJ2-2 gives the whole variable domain NAGVMQNPRHLVRRRGQEARLRCSPMKGHSHVYWYRQLPEEGLKFMVYLQKENIIDESGMPKERFSAEFPKEGPSILRIQQVVRGDSAAYFCASSPPGWNTGELFFGEGSRLTVL.